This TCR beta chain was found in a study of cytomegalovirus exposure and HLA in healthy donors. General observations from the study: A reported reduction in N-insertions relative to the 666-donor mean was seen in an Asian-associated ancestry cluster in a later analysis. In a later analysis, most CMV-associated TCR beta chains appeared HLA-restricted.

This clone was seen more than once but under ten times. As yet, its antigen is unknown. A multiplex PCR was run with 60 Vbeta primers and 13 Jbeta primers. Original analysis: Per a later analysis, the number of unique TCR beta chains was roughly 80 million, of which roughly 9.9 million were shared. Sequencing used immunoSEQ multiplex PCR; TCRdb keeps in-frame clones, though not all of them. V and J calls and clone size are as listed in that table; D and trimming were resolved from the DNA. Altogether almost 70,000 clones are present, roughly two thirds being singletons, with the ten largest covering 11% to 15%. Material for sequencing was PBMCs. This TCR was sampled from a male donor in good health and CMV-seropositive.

CDR3 nucleotide sequence: TGTGCCAGCAGTGATAAGCGGTCCACCGGGGAGCTGTTTTTT. Translating it yields CASSDKRSTGELFF. The chain has TRBV2 and TRBJ2-2; possible D gene TRBD2, 5 bases. Trimming stripped 3 bases from V and 4 bases from J, with 9 bases between. Germline CDR1 SNHLY, CDR2 FYNNEI. This CDR3 is 14 amino acids long.